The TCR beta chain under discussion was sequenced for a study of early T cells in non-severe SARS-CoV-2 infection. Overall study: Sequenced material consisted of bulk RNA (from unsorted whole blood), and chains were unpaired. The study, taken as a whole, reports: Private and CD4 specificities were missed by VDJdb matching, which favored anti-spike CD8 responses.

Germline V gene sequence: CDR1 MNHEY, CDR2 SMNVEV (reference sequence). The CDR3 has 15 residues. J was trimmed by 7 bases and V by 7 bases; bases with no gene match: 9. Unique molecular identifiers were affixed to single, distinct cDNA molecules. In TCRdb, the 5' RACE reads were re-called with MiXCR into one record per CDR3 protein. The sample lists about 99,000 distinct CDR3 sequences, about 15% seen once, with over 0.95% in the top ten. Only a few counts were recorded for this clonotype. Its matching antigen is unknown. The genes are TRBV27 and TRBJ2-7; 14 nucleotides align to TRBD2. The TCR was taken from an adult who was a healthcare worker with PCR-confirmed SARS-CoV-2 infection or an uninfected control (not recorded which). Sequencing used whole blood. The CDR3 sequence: CASTWGLAGVREQYF. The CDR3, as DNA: TGTGCCAGCACATGGGGACTAGCGGGAGTTCGGGAGCAGTACTTC.